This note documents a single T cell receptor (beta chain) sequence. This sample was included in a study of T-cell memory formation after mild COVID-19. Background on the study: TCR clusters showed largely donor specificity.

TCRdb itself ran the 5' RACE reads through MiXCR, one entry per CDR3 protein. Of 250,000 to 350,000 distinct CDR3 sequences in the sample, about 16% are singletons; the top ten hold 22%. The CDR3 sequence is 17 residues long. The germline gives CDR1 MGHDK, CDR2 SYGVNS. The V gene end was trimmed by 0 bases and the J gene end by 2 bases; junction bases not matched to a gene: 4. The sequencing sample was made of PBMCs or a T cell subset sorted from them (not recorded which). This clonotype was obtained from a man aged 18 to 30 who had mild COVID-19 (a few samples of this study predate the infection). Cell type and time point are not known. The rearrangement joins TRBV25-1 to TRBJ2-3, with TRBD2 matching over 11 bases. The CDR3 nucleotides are TGTGCCAGCAGTGAATATAGGGGACTAGCGGTCACAGATACGCAGTATTTT. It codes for CASSEYRGLAVTDTQYF.